A selection of T cell receptor beta chains follows, all from one sample in a study of OX40 agonist ivuxolimab in advanced cancers. Sequencing was performed with immunoSEQ multiplex PCR; in TCRdb, only in-frame clones are kept and a portion is missing. The repertoire includes approximately 68,000 clones, about 92% of them detected once, and about 10% sits in the top ten. Material: CD4+ or CD8+ T cells sorted from blood, obtained in a trial of the OX40 agonist ivuxolimab. These receptors all stem from an adult with an advanced solid tumor such as melanoma, head and neck, liver or kidney cancer. Both conserved end residues are part of each CDR3.

J	V	length	CDR3
TRBJ2-5	TRBV6-6	14	CASSGGGVKETQYF
TRBJ2-7	TRBV15	14	CATSGGQGAYEQYF
TRBJ1-5	TRBV6-4	17	CARPPDKVRDSDQPQHF
TRBJ1-1	TRBV2	16	CASSDWGRGYTNEAFF
TRBJ2-3	TRBV9	18	CASSLQSGGTMPLFTQYF
TRBJ2-7	TRBV7-9	14	CASSSKNPGYEQYF
TRBJ1-6	TRBV27	14	CASSLGAENSPLHF
TRBJ2-1	TRBV29-1	14	CSVGPGVRGDEQFF
TRBJ2-2	TRBV2	14	CASAEPDHTGELFF
TRBJ1-6	TRBV6-6	12	CASSPQDSPLHF
TRBJ2-7	TRBV6-1	15	CASSEWQGSSYEQYF
TRBJ1-2	TRBV5-8	13	CASSLRTPHGYTF
TRBJ2-2	TRBV7-9	14	CASSFQGSAGELFF
TRBJ2-1	TRBV9	17	CASSGTSGGPGDNEQFF
TRBJ1-1	TRBV19	13	CASIDRLDTEAFF
TRBJ2-7	TRBV6-6	14	CASSYSGGLHEQYF
TRBJ2-7	TRBV4-1	14	CASSQDRTAYEQYF
TRBJ1-4	TRBV27	14	CASSGDGINEKLFF
TRBJ2-1	TRBV2	19	CASTSPAGRTPSSYNEQFF
TRBJ1-2	TRBV4-1	15	CASSQGTELYYGYTF
TRBJ2-7	TRBV25-1	16	CASSPLPGQVDYEQYF
TRBJ1-1	TRBV5-6	13	CASSWEGRTEAFF
TRBJ2-5	TRBV5-6	13	CASSLSGPETQYF
TRBJ1-1	TRBV5-4	13	CASSYRGDTEAFF
TRBJ2-7	TRBV11-2	14	CASSYTGGSYEQYF
TRBJ2-5	TRBV5-1	18	CASSLELGQIGLVETQYF
TRBJ1-6	TRBV6-5	15	CASSYSAGYNSPLHF
TRBJ2-7	TRBV27	17	CASSLLSGTGLVYEQYF
TRBJ2-2	TRBV7-3	13	CASSLISTGELFF
TRBJ1-4	TRBV7-9	16	CASSSPRGSLGEKLFF
TRBJ2-7	TRBV19	14	CASSILGIPYEQYF
TRBJ2-7	TRBV7-9	14	CASSHGTSSYEQYF